The entry below gives a single TCR beta chain sequence along with its context. Its target is not known. The data stem from a study of T cell responses to AZD1222 COVID-19 vaccine. Study observations and caveats: Spike-spanning, vaccine-associated CD4 TCRs were dominant at 160-218 and 743-854. Reports indicate that nearly half of spike-specific TCRs are directed at unmutated variant regions.

CDR1 is MDHEN and CDR2 is SYDVKM in the germline V gene. After removal of 4 bases from V and 6 bases from J, the junction contained 24 bases not matched to a gene. The CDR3 is 21 amino acids. Clones were read by immunoSEQ multiplex PCR, and TCRdb kept only the in-frame ones, dropping some. The sample has about 94,000 clones; approximately 81% are singletons. Combined were second doses at about 4 or about 12 weeks. J is TRBJ2-1 and V is TRBV28; TRBD2 matches 10 bases. The specimen comprised peripheral blood, sampled 28 days after the second AZD1222 dose. This receptor was obtained from an adult who received the AZD1222 COVID-19 vaccine. The CDR3 coding sequence is TGTGCCAGCAGTTCTCCGCCCTGGACAGGAAGCGGGAGGGCCGAAGTCAATGAGCAGTTCTTC. Residues: CASSSPPWTGSGRAEVNEQFF.